This T cell receptor beta chain was found in a study of shared clonotypes between healthy human individuals. Study-wide results and limits: Investigators collected only blood, and repertoires in tissues likely differ. Estimated richness values were generally larger in naive subsets than in memory subsets. Several donors held about 4.5% of naive CD4 clonotypes in common.

The V gene's germline CDR1 is SGHVS and CDR2 FQNEAQ. The CDR3 covers 13 residues. Trimming pared 0 bases from V and 7 bases from J, leaving 7 bases between. A remark on this clone: Its cognate antigen is unknown.

Only in-frame clones appear in the TCRdb table, and some are missing; sequencing was by immunoSEQ multiplex PCR. This table holds around 2.1 million clones, under 95% found once. Naive CD8 cells lacked CD45RO and underwent positive selection for CCR7, leaving out terminally differentiated effector memory CD45RA+ cells. This TCR derives from a man aged 18 to 29 in good health. Some clones in this sample may be carry-over from other donors' samples. The chain joins TRBV7-8 to TRBJ2-1; D call uncertain. The sample consisted of naive CD8+ T cells from PBMCs. The CDR3 sequence: CASSLARRNEQFF. CDR3 bases: TGTGCCAGCAGCTTAGCGAGAAGAAATGAGCAGTTCTTC.